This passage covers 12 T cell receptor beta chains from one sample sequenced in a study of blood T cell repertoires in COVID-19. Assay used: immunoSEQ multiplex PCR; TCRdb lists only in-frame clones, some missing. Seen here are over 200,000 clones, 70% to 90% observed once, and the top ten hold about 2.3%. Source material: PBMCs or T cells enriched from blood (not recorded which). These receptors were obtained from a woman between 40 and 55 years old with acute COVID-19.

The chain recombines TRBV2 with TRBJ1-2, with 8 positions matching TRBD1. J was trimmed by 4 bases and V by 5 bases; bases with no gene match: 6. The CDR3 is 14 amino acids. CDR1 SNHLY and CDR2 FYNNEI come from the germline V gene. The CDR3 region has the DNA TGTGCCAGCAGTCGACAGGGGTTACTCTATGGCTACACCTTC. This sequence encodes CASSRQGLLYGYTF.

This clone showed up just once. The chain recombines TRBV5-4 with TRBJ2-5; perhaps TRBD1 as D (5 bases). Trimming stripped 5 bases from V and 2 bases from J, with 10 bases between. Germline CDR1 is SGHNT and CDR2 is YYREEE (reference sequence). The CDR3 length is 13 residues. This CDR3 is CASRMGLQETQYF. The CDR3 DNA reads TGTGCCAGCAGGATGGGGCTGCAAGAGACCCAGTACTTC.

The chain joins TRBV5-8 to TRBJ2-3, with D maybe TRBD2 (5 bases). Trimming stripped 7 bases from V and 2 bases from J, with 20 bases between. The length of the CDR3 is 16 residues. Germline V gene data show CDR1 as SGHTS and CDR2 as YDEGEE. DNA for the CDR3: TGTGCCAGCGCCCGATCCGGACTCCCGCCCACAGATACGCAGTATTTT. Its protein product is CASARSGLPPTDTQYF.

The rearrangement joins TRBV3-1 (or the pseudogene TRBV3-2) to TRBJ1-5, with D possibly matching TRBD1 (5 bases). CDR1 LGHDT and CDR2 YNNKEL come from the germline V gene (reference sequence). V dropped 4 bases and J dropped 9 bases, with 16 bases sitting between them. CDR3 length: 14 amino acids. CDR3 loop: CASSPRGGRTPQHF. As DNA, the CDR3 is TGTGCCAGCAGCCCACGTGGGGGGAGGACGCCCCAGCATTTT.

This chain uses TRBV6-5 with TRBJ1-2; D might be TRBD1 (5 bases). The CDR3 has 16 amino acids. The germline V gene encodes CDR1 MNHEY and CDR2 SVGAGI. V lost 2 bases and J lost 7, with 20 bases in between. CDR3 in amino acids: CASSYRLFSGISGYTF. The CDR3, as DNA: TGTGCCAGCAGTTACCGACTTTTTTCAGGGATTTCTGGCTACACCTTC.

The CDR3 spells CASSHGTGLYEQYF. Here the CDR3 DNA reads TGCGCCAGCAGCCATGGGACAGGGCTCTACGAGCAGTACTTC. This rearrangement joins TRBV4-3 to TRBJ2-7, with 9 bases matching TRBD1. Per germline, CDR1 LGHNA and CDR2 YSLEER. The CDR3 totals 14 residues. J was trimmed by 3 bases and V by 3 bases; bases with no gene match: 3.

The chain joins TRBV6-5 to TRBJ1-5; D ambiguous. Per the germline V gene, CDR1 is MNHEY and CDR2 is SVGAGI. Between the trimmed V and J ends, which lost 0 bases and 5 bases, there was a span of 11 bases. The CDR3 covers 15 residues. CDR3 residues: CASSYSRAVYQPQHF. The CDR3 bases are TGTGCCAGCAGTTACTCGAGGGCAGTCTATCAGCCCCAGCATTTT.

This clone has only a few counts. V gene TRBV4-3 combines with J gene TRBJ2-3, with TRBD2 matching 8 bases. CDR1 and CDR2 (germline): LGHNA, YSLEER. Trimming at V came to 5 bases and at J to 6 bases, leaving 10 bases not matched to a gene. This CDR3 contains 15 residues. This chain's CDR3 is CASSRASGPPDTQYF. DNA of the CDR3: TGCGCCAGCAGCAGGGCTAGCGGGCCCCCGGATACGCAGTATTTT.

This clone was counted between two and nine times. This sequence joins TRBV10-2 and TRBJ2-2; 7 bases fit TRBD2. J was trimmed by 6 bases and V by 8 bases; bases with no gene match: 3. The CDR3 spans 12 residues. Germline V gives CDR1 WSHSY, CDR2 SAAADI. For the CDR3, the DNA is TGCGCCAGCCTTGGGGGGGCCGGGGAGCTGTTTTTT. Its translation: CASLGGAGELFF.

Here the CDR3 reads CASRPAGQASTEAFF. The CDR3 DNA reads as TGTGCCAGCAGGCCAGCAGGACAGGCGAGCACTGAAGCTTTCTTT. V usage is TRBV6-5 and J usage is TRBJ1-1, with 7 bases fitting TRBD1. This CDR3 is 15 amino acids long. V lost 6 bases to trimming and J lost 4 bases; unmatched junction nucleotides: 11. CDR1 is MNHEY, CDR2 SVGAGI, per germline.

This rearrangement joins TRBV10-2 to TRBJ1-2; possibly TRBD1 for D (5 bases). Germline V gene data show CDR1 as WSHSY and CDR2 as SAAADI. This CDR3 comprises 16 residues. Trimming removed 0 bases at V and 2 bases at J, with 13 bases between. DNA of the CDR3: TGCGCCAGCAGTGAGTCGACCGCAGGGCTCAACTATGGCTACACCTTC. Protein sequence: CASSESTAGLNYGYTF.

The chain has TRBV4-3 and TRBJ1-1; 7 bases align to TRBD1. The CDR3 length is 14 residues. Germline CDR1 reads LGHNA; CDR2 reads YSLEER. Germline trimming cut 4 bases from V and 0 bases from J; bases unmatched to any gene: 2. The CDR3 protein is CASSPDRVNTEAFF. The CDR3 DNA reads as TGCGCCAGCAGCCCTGACAGGGTGAACACTGAAGCTTTCTTT.